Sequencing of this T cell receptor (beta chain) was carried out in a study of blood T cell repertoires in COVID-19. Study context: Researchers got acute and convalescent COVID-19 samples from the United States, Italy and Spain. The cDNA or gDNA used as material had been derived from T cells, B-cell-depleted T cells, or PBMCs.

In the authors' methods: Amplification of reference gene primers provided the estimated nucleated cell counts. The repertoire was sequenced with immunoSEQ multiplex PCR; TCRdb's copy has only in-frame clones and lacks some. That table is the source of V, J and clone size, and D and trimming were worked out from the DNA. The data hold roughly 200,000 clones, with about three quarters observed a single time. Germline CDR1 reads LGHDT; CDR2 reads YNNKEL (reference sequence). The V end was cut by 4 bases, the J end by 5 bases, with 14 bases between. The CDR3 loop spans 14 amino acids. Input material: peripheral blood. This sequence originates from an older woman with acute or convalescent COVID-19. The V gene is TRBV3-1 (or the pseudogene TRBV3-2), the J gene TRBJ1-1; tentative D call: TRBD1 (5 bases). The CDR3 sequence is CASSPALGGTEAFF. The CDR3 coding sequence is TGTGCCAGCAGCCCAGCCCTGGGGGGGACTGAAGCTTTCTTT.